These 29 T cell receptor beta chains originate from one sample sequenced in a study of blood T cell repertoires in COVID-19. Data came from immunoSEQ multiplex PCR; TCRdb stores just in-frame clones and leaves some out. This table has approximately 96,000 clones, 81% appearing once. Material for sequencing was peripheral blood. The receptor source for this set is an elderly woman with acute or convalescent COVID-19.

V gene TRBV9 combines with J gene TRBJ1-3; TRBD1 agrees at 7 bases. The CDR3 extends over 14 amino acids. Trimming removed 3 bases from V and 1 base from J; junction bases left unmatched: 1. The germline CDR1 and CDR2 sequences are SGDLS and YYNGEE. The CDR3 DNA sequence: TGTGCCAGCAGCGCGACAGGGTCTGGAAACACCATATATTTT. Its translation is CASSATGSGNTIYF.

The chain carries TRBV28 and TRBJ2-5; maybe TRBD2 (5 bases). Germline V gene data show CDR1 as MDHEN and CDR2 as SYDVKM. V shed 6 bases and J shed 7 bases, with 9 bases lying between them. The CDR3 totals 11 residues. This CDR3 reads CASSPGVTQYF. For the CDR3, the DNA is TGTGCCAGCAGCCCCGGGGTGACCCAGTACTTC.

The V gene is TRBV7-2, the J gene TRBJ2-3; 7 bases fit TRBD1. Per the germline V gene, CDR1 is SGHTA and CDR2 is FQGNSA. The CDR3 has 13 amino acids. V lost 5 bases and J lost 5; bases outside the gene matches: 4. CDR3 DNA: TGTGCCAGCAGCCGCCAGGGGGTAGATACGCAGTATTTT. Protein: CASSRQGVDTQYF. The whole variable domain, filled in from reference TRBV7-2 and TRBJ2-3, reads GAGVSQSPSNKVTEKGKDVELRCDPISGHTALYWYRQSLGQGLEFLIYFQGNSAPDKSGLPSDRFSAERTGGSVSTLTIQRTQQEDSAVYLCASSRQGVDTQYFGPGTRLTVL.

This chain joins TRBV7-9 and TRBJ1-2, with TRBD1 matching over 12 bases. The germline gives CDR1 SEHNR, CDR2 FQNEAQ (reference sequence). The CDR3 sequence is 15 residues long. V lost 5 bases and J lost 3; bases outside the gene matches: 4. The DNA for the CDR3 is TGTGCCAGCAGCCAGGGACAGGGGGCTTACTATGGCTACACCTTC. Translating it yields CASSQGQGAYYGYTF.

The rearrangement uses TRBV7-9 and TRBJ2-1, with D perhaps matching TRBD1 (5 bases). Deletions cut 1 base from V and 11 bases from J, with 6 bases between. Germline CDR1 SEHNR, CDR2 FQNEAQ (reference sequence). The CDR3 sequence is 11 residues long. The CDR3 nucleotides read TGTGCCAGCAGCTTAGGACAGAAGCAGTTCTTC. Translating it yields CASSLGQKQFF. Drawing the rest from reference TRBV7-9 and TRBJ2-1, the complete variable domain is DTGVSQNPRHKITKRGQNVTFRCDPISEHNRLYWYRQTLGQGPEFLTYFQNEAQLEKSRLLSDRFSAERPKGSFSTLEIQRTEQGDSAMYLCASSLGQKQFFGPGTRLTVL.

This chain joins TRBV19 and TRBJ1-2; maybe TRBD1 (5 bases). CDR1 is LNHDA and CDR2 is SQIVND in the germline V gene (reference sequence). This CDR3 contains 15 residues. V shed 2 bases and J shed 0 bases, with 10 bases lying between them. This CDR3 is CASSIQGLANYGYTF. The CDR3 coding sequence is TGTGCCAGTAGTATACAGGGATTAGCTAACTATGGCTACACCTTC.

The J gene is TRBJ2-3, the V gene TRBV5-4; TRBD2 agrees at 10 bases. Per germline, CDR1 SGHNT and CDR2 YYREEE (reference sequence). The J segment lost 7 bases and the V segment lost 4 bases, leaving 12 bases of the junction unmatched. The CDR3 runs 16 residues. Here the CDR3 DNA reads TGTGCCAGCAGCCCCGGAGGGGTAGCGGGGGGAAATACGCAGTATTTT. It translates to CASSPGGVAGGNTQYF. The entire variable domain, with the rest obtained from reference TRBV5-4 and TRBJ2-3, is as follows: ETGVTQSPTHLIKTRGQQVTLRCSSQSGHNTVSWYQQALGQGPQFIFQYYREEENGRGNFPPRFSGLQFPNYSSELNVNALELDDSALYLCASSPGGVAGGNTQYFGPGTRLTVL.

This sequence joins TRBV11-2 and TRBJ1-4, with a weak D call TRBD1 (6 bases). With 4 bases removed from V and 7 bases from J, the gap between germline ends came to 16 bases. Per germline, CDR1 SGHAT and CDR2 FQNNGV. The CDR3 totals 15 residues. The CDR3 protein is CASSSLQGMGEKLFF. As DNA, the CDR3 is TGTGCCAGCAGCTCGTTACAGGGAATGGGTGAAAAACTGTTTTTT.

The genes are TRBV28 and TRBJ1-1; D perhaps matches TRBD1 (6 bases). V shed 1 base and J shed 6 bases, with 24 bases lying between them. CDR1 and CDR2 from the germline V gene are MDHEN and SYDVKM. The CDR3 is 18 amino acids. As DNA, the CDR3 is TGTGCCAGCAGTTTATCGGGGGGGGCAGGGCCTCGGCGCGCTGAAGCTTTCTTT. It specifies CASSLSGGAGPRRAEAFF.

The chain uses TRBV5-1 and TRBJ2-3, with a weak D call TRBD1 (5 bases). V was clipped by 0 bases and J by 2 bases, with 10 bases between them. The germline V gene encodes CDR1 SGHRS and CDR2 YFSETQ. This CDR3 spans 15 amino acids. CDR3 DNA: TGCGCCAGCAGCTTGGGGGGCTTGGACACAGATACGCAGTATTTT. This sequence encodes CASSLGGLDTDTQYF.

The chain carries TRBV7-2 and TRBJ1-6; 7 bases are a match to TRBD1. V lost 5 bases, J lost 10 bases, and 11 bases stayed unmatched. Germline CDR1 is SGHTA and CDR2 is FQGNSA. The CDR3 is 15 amino acids. CDR3 in DNA: TGTGCCAGCAGCCTACAGGGGCAGAAGGACTCACCCCTCCACTTT. The encoded protein is CASSLQGQKDSPLHF.

This chain links TRBV5-8 with TRBJ1-2; TRBD1 is a possible D gene (6 bases). The CDR3 runs 13 residues. CDR1 is SGHTS and CDR2 is YDEGEE in the germline V gene. V was clipped by 0 bases and J by 6 bases, with 9 bases between them. CDR3 nucleotide sequence: TGTGCCAGCAGCTTGGCGTCAGGGGATGGCTACACCTTC. Its protein product is CASSLASGDGYTF.

This clone was seen just once. The V call is TRBV5-1, the J call TRBJ1-4; 7 positions agree with TRBD1. Trimming cost V 2 bases and J 3 bases; bases outside gene matches: 4. The CDR3 is 15 amino acids. The V gene's germline CDR1 is SGHRS and CDR2 YFSETQ. The CDR3 region is CASSLTGAANEKLFF. The CDR3, as DNA: TGCGCCAGCAGCTTAACAGGGGCGGCTAATGAAAAACTGTTTTTT. The entire variable domain, with the rest obtained from reference TRBV5-1 and TRBJ1-4, is as follows: KAGVTQTPRYLIKTRGQQVTLSCSPISGHRSVSWYQQTPGQGLQFLFEYFSETQRNKGNFPGRFSGRQFSNSRSEMNVSTLELGDSALYLCASSLTGAANEKLFFGSGTQLSVL.

A few counts support this clone. V and J are TRBV9 and TRBJ1-6; 10 bases are a match to TRBD1. This CDR3 is 16 amino acids long. The germline CDR1 and CDR2 sequences are SGDLS and YYNGEE. With V trimmed by 5 bases and J by 9 bases, 11 bases remained unmatched. The CDR3, as DNA: TGTGCCAGCAGTCCTTCTACCGGGACAGGGGCTTCACCCCTCCACTTT. Amino acids: CASSPSTGTGASPLHF.

This clone came up a few times. V is TRBV4-1 and J is TRBJ1-4, with 9 bases matching TRBD1. The CDR3 contains 17 residues. From germline, CDR1 is MGHRA and CDR2 YSYEKL. The V segment lost 1 base and the J segment 8 bases; nucleotides outside the gene matches: 11. This chain's CDR3 is CASSQGHGDRVGEKLFF. DNA for the CDR3: TGCGCCAGCAGCCAAGGCCATGGGGACAGGGTTGGAGAAAAACTGTTTTTT.

J is TRBJ1-2 and V is TRBV15; TRBD1 aligns across 7 bases. The CDR3 contains 15 residues. V gave up 1 base and J gave up 1 base; unmatched junction bases: 3. Germline assignment: CDR1 LNHNV and CDR2 YYDKDF (reference sequence). CDR3 DNA sequence: TGTGCCACCAGCAGAGGGGGACAGATTAACTATGGCTACACCTTC. As protein: CATSRGGQINYGYTF.

The chain joins TRBV4-3 to TRBJ2-1; TRBD2 might be the D (5 bases). Germline CDR1 reads LGHNA; CDR2 reads YSLEER. The CDR3 totals 19 residues. The V end lost 3 bases, the J end lost 0 bases, and 21 bases lay between the germline ends. CDR3 sequence reads: CASSHLLSRAGSSYNEQFF. CDR3 DNA sequence: TGCGCCAGCAGCCATCTGCTATCGAGGGCGGGTAGCTCCTACAATGAGCAGTTCTTC.

The chain carries TRBV27 and TRBJ1-1; 8 bases match TRBD1. The germline V gene encodes CDR1 MNHEY and CDR2 SMNVEV (reference sequence). J gave up 4 bases and V 4 bases, and 8 bases lay outside the gene matches. The CDR3 is 15 residues long. The CDR3 here is CASSYRGDSGTEAFF. CDR3 DNA: TGTGCCAGCAGTTACAGGGGGGATAGCGGCACTGAAGCTTTCTTT.

Only a few counts were recorded for this clone. J is TRBJ1-3 and V is TRBV5-1; 10 nucleotides match TRBD1. This CDR3 is built from 14 residues. The V gene's germline CDR1 is SGHRS and CDR2 YFSETQ. Trimming cost V 7 bases and J 7 bases; bases outside gene matches: 8. The CDR3 nucleotides are TGCGCCAGCGGGAACGGGGACAGGGGCAACACCATATATTTT. It codes for CASGNGDRGNTIYF.

The sample holds a few counts of this clone. V is TRBV7-2 and J is TRBJ2-7; 11 bases agree with TRBD2. Germline loops: CDR1 SGHTA, CDR2 FQGNSA. This CDR3 is built from 15 residues. V lost 5 bases to trimming and J lost 2 bases; unmatched junction nucleotides: 5. CDR3 region: CASSPASGGTYEQYF. The CDR3 DNA is TGTGCCAGCAGCCCCGCTAGCGGGGGGACCTACGAGCAGTACTTC. Drawing the rest from reference TRBV7-2 and TRBJ2-7, the complete variable domain is GAGVSQSPSNKVTEKGKDVELRCDPISGHTALYWYRQSLGQGLEFLIYFQGNSAPDKSGLPSDRFSAERTGGSVSTLTIQRTQQEDSAVYLCASSPASGGTYEQYFGPGTRLTVT.

This clone has just one count. V usage is TRBV2 and J usage is TRBJ2-5; 14 bases are shared with TRBD2. Losses at the gene ends were 6 bases for V and 5 bases for J; bases not matched to a gene: 2. CDR3 length: 14 residues. Germline lookup yields CDR1 SNHLY and CDR2 FYNNEI. The CDR3 nucleotides read TGTGCCAGCAGCCGGACTAGCGGGGGGGAGACCCAGTACTTC. Its protein product is CASSRTSGGETQYF. The full variable domain, with the rest looked up from reference TRBV2 and TRBJ2-5, is EPEVTQTPSHQVTQMGQEVILRCVPISNHLYFYWYRQILGQKVEFLVSFYNNEISEKSEIFDDQFSVERPDGSNFTLKIRSTKLEDSAMYFCASSRTSGGETQYFGPGTRLLVL.

The V call is TRBV3-1 (or the pseudogene TRBV3-2), the J call TRBJ1-1; 7 bases match TRBD1. The CDR3 has 14 amino acids. The ends lost 1 base at V and 3 bases at J; junction bases unmatched: 2. The germline CDR1 and CDR2 sequences are LGHDT and YNNKEL (reference sequence). The CDR3 reads CASSQGTGYTEAFF. Written as DNA, the CDR3 is TGTGCCAGCAGCCAAGGGACAGGATACACTGAAGCTTTCTTT.

The chain combines TRBV2 with TRBJ2-7; 12 bases agree with TRBD2. Unmatched junction bases numbered 15, after V lost 5 bases and J lost 7 bases. The CDR3 totals 17 residues. Germline loops: CDR1 SNHLY, CDR2 FYNNEI. The DNA of the CDR3 is TGTGCCAGCAGTCCCCGGTCCTCTAGCGGGGGGGCGGATGAGCAGTACGTC. Encoded protein: CASSPRSSSGGADEQYV.

The V and J genes are TRBV24-1 and TRBJ2-7, with 9 nucleotides matching TRBD1. V trimming: 4 bases; J trimming: 4 bases; junction bases outside the gene matches: 13. The CDR3 runs 17 residues. The germline CDR1 and CDR2 sequences are KGHDR and SFDVKD. The CDR3 sequence is CATSEASRDRVTYEQYV. For the CDR3, the DNA is TGTGCCACCAGTGAGGCGAGCCGGGACAGGGTGACATACGAGCAGTACGTC.

CDR3 amino acids: CASSPGLRGYTF. In DNA form, the CDR3 reads TGTGCCAGCAGCCCAGGACTGAGAGGCTACACCTTC. The chain recombines TRBV5-8 with TRBJ1-2; D is unclear. The V and J ends lost 4 bases and 8 bases respectively, with 12 bases between them. The CDR3 extends over 12 amino acids. From germline, CDR1 is SGHTS and CDR2 YDEGEE.

This chain uses TRBV5-6 with TRBJ1-6; D perhaps matches TRBD1 (5 bases). Germline CDR1 is SGHDT and CDR2 is YYEEEE. Trimming removed 2 bases at V and 8 bases at J, with 11 bases between. CDR3 length: 14 residues. Here the CDR3 reads CASSFGGGHSPLHF. The CDR3 DNA is TGTGCCAGCAGCTTTGGCGGGGGTCATTCACCCCTCCACTTT.

The table lists this clone with a few counts. The chain carries TRBV6-5 and TRBJ1-2; D unclear. Trimming took 2 bases from V and 0 from J, leaving 13 bases between them. The CDR3 is 16 amino acids. Germline lookup yields CDR1 MNHEY and CDR2 SVGAGI. In DNA, the CDR3 is TGTGCCAGCAGTTACACGGCCAGCGCGCCTAACTATGGCTACACCTTC. This encodes CASSYTASAPNYGYTF.

The chain uses TRBV5-1 and TRBJ2-5, with 9 bases lining up with TRBD1. The germline V gene encodes CDR1 SGHRS and CDR2 YFSETQ. Trimming took 5 bases from V and 3 from J; bases not matched to a gene: 8. CDR3 size: 15 residues. The CDR3 bases are TGCGCCAGCAGTGAGAGGACAGGGGCTGAAGAGACCCAGTACTTC. Translating gives CASSERTGAEETQYF.

V and J are TRBV4-2 and TRBJ2-1; 11 nucleotides agree with TRBD2. The CDR3 sequence is 17 residues long. In germline, CDR1 is LGHNA, CDR2 YNFKEQ. Unmatched junction bases numbered 10, after V lost 3 bases and J lost 6 bases. DNA of the CDR3: TGTGCCAGCAGCCAGACAATAGCGGGGGGGCAGGTCAATGAGCAGTTCTTC. Its protein product is CASSQTIAGGQVNEQFF.